This TCR beta chain was identified in a study of shared clonotypes between healthy human individuals. TCRdb's table, derived via immunoSEQ multiplex PCR, lists solely in-frame clones and lacks some. The sample contains 90,000 to 120,000 clones, around 71% of which appear only once. The clonotype comes from a woman under 40 in good health. The sample was memory CD8+ T cells sorted from blood. As for subset: CD45RO+ cells pooled with CCR7-negative TemRA cells.

Here the CDR3 reads CASSEEEGAGANVLTF. CDR3 sequence (DNA): TGTGCCAGCAGTGAAGAGGAAGGGGCTGGGGCCAACGTCCTGACTTTC. The chain combines TRBV6-1 with TRBJ2-6; possibly TRBD1 for D (5 bases). Trimming took 1 base from V and 2 from J, leaving 9 bases between them. This CDR3 region has 16 residues. CDR1 is MNHNS, CDR2 SASEGT, per germline.